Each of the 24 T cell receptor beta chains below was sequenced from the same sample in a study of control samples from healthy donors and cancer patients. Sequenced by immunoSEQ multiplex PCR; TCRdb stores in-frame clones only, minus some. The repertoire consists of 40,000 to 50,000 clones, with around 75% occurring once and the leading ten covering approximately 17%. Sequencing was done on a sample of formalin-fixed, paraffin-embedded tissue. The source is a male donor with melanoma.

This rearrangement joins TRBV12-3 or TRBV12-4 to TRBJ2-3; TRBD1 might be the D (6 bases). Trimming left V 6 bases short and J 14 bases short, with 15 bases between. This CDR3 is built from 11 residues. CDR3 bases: TGTGCCAGCAGCCTACCGGGACATCCGTATTTT. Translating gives CASSLPGHPYF.

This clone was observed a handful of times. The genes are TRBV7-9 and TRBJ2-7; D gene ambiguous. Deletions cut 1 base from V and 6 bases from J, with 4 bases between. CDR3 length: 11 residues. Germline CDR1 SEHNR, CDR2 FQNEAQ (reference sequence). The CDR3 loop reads CASSLVVEQYF. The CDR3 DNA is TGTGCCAGCAGCTTAGTGGTCGAGCAGTACTTC. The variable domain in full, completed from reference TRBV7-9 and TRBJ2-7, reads DTGVSQNPRHKITKRGQNVTFRCDPISEHNRLYWYRQTLGQGPEFLTYFQNEAQLEKSRLLSDRFSAERPKGSFSTLEIQRTEQGDSAMYLCASSLVVEQYFGPGTRLTVT.

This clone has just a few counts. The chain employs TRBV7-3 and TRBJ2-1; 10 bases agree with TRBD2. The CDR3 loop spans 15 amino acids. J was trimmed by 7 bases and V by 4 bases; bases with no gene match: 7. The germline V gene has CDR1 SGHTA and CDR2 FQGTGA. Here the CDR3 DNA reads TGTGCCAGCAGCTCAGGGACTAGCGCGTTAAATGAGCAGTTCTTC. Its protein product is CASSSGTSALNEQFF.

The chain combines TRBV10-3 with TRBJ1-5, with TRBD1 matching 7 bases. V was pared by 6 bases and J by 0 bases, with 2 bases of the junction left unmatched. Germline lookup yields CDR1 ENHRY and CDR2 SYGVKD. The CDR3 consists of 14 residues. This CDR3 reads CAISQGDSNQPQHF. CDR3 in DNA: TGTGCCATCAGCCAGGGGGATAGCAATCAGCCCCAGCATTTT.

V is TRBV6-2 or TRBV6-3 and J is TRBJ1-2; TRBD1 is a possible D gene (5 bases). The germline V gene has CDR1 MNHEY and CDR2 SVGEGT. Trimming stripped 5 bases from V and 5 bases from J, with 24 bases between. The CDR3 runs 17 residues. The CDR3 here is CASSNPTGTARRYGYTF. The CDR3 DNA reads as TGTGCCAGCAGTAACCCCACCGGGACTGCCCGTCGGTATGGCTACACCTTC.

The CDR3 bases are TGTGCCAGCATGGTAGCGGGAGGGCGCACAGATACGCAGTATTTT. It is translated as CASMVAGGRTDTQYF. The chain links TRBV5-4 to TRBJ2-3; 11 positions agree with TRBD2. CDR3 length: 15 residues. With 6 bases clipped from V and 1 base from J, the junction kept 4 bases outside the gene matches. Per germline, CDR1 SGHNT and CDR2 YYREEE (reference sequence).

The CDR3, as DNA: TGTGCCAGTAGGGAGTCGGGGACAGGGGTTTACAATGAGCAGTTCTTC. Residues: CASRESGTGVYNEQFF. This sequence joins TRBV19 and TRBJ2-1; 10 bases are a match to TRBD1. The length of the CDR3 is 16 residues. Germline V lookup: CDR1 LNHDA, CDR2 SQIVND (reference sequence). Trimming cost V 6 bases and J 4 bases; bases outside gene matches: 9.

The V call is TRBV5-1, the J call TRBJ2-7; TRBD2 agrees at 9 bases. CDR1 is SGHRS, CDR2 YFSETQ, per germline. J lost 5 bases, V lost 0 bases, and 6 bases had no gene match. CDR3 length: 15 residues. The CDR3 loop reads CASSLVISGSHEQYF. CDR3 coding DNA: TGCGCCAGCAGCTTGGTGATTAGCGGGAGTCACGAGCAGTACTTC. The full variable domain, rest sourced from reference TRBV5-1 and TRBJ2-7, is KAGVTQTPRYLIKTRGQQVTLSCSPISGHRSVSWYQQTPGQGLQFLFEYFSETQRNKGNFPGRFSGRQFSNSRSEMNVSTLELGDSALYLCASSLVISGSHEQYFGPGTRLTVT.

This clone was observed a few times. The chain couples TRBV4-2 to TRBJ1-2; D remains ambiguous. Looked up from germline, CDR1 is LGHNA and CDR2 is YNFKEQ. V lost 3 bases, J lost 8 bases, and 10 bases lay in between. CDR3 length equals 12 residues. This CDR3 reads CASSHRIGGYTF. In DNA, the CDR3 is TGTGCCAGCAGCCATAGGATTGGCGGCTACACCTTC.

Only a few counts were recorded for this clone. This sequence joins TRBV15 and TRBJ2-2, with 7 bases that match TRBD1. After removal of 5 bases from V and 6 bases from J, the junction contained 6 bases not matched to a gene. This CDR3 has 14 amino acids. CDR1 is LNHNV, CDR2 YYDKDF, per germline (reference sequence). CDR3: CATSSSDRSGELFF. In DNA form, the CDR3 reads TGTGCCACCAGCTCTTCGGACAGGTCCGGGGAGCTGTTTTTT.

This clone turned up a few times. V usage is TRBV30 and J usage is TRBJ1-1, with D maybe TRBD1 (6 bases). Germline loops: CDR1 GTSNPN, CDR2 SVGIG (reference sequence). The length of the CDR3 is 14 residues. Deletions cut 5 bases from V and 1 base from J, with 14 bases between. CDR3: CAWDLQGGNTEAFF. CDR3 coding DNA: TGTGCCTGGGACCTACAGGGAGGGAACACTGAAGCTTTCTTT. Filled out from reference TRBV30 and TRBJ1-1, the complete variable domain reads SQTIHQWPATLVQPVGSPLSLECTVEGTSNPNLYWYRQAAGRGLQLLFYSVGIGQISSEVPQNLSASRPQDRQFILSSKKLLLSDSGFYLCAWDLQGGNTEAFFGQGTRLTVV.

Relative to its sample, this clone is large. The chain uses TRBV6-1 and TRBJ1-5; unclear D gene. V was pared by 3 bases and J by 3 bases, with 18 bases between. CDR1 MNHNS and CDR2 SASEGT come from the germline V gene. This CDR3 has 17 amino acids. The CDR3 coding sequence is TGTGCCAGCAGTGATGACTTCCCTCGGGCCCCCAATCAGCCCCAGCATTTT. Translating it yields CASSDDFPRAPNQPQHF.

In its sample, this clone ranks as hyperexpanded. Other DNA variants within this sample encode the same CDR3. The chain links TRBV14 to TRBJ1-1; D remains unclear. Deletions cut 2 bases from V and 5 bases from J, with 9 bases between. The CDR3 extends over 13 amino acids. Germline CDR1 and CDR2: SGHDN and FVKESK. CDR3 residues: CASSQSSRTEAFF. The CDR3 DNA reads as TGTGCCAGCAGCCAATCATCGAGGACTGAAGCTTTCTTT.

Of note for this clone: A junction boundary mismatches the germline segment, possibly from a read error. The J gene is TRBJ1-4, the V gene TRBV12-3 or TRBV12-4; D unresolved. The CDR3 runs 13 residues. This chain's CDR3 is CVSSSGLGEKLFF. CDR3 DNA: TGTGTCAGCAGTTCGGGATTAGGAGAAAAACTGTTTTTT.

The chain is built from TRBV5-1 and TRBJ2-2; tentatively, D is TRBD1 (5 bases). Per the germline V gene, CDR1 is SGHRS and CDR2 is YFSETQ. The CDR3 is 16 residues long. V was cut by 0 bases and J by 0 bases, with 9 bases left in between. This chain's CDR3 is CASSLEGRANTGELFF. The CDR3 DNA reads TGCGCCAGCAGCTTGGAGGGCAGGGCGAACACCGGGGAGCTGTTTTTT.

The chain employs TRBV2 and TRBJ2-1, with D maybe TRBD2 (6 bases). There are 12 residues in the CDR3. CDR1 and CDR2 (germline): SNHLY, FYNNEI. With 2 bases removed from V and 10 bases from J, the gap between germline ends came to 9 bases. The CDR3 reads CASSEWGGEQFF. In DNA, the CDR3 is TGTGCCAGCAGTGAATGGGGAGGAGAGCAGTTCTTC.

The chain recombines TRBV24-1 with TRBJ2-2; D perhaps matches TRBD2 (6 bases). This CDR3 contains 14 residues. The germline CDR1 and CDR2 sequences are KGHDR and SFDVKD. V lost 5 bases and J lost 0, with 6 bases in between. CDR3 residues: CATSGGTNTGELFF. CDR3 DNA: TGTGCCACCAGTGGCGGGACGAACACCGGGGAGCTGTTTTTT.

The DNA of the CDR3 is TGTGCCAGCTCACCGCTAGCGGGCTACCAAGAGACCCAGTACTTC. Its protein is CASSPLAGYQETQYF. The chain combines TRBV18 with TRBJ2-5; 8 bases are a match to TRBD2. Germline V gene data show CDR1 as KGHSH and CDR2 as LQKENI. J gave up 0 bases and V 3 bases, and 3 bases lay outside the gene matches. The CDR3 contains 15 residues. Full variable domain (rest looked up from reference TRBV18 and TRBJ2-5): NAGVMQNPRHLVRRRGQEARLRCSPMKGHSHVYWYRQLPEEGLKFMVYLQKENIIDESGMPKERFSAEFPKEGPSILRIQQVVRGDSAAYFCASSPLAGYQETQYFGPGTRLLVL.

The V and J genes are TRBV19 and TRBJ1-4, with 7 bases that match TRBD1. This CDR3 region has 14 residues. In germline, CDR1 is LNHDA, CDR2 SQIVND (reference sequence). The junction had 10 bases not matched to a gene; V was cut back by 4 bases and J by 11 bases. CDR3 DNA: TGTGCCAGTAGTACTGGACAGGCGGGGGGCAAACTGTTTTTT. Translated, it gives CASSTGQAGGKLFF.

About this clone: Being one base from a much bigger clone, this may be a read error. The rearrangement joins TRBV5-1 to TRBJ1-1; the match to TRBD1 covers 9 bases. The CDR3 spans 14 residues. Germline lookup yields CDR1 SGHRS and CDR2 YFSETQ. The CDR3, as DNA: TGCGCCAGCAGCCCGGACAGGGGTAACACTAAAGCTTTCTTT. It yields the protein CASSPDRGNTKAFF.

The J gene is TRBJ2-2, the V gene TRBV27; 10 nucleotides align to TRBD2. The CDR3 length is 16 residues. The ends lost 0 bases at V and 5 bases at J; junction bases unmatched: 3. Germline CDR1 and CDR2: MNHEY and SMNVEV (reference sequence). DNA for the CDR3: TGTGCCAGCAGTTTATCGGCTAGCGGGAGTACCGGGGAGCTGTTTTTT. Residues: CASSLSASGSTGELFF.

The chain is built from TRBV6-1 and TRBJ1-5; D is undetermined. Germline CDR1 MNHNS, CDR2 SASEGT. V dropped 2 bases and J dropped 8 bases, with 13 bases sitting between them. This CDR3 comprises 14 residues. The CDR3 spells CASSESQAWKPQHF. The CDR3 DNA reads TGTGCCAGCAGTGAAAGCCAGGCATGGAAGCCCCAGCATTTT.

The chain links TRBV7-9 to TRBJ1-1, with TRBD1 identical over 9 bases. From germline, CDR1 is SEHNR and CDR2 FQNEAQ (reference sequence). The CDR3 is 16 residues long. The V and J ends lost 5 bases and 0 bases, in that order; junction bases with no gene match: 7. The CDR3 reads CASSPQGDRVNTEAFF. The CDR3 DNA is TGTGCCAGCAGCCCCCAGGGGGACAGGGTGAACACTGAAGCTTTCTTT.

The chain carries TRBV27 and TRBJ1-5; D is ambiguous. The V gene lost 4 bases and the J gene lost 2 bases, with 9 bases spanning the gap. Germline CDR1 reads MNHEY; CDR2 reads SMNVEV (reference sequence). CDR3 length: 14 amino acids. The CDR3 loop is CASSYGFGNQPQHF. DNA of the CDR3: TGTGCCAGCAGTTACGGGTTTGGCAATCAGCCCCAGCATTTT.